This TCR beta chain was captured by sequencing in a study of blood T cells in healthy people across ages. The second PCR ran about 6 to 12 cycles with a sample-barcoded 5' primer and J-beta primers. TCRdb reprocessed the 5' RACE reads with MiXCR, giving one entry per CDR3 protein. Of around 710,000 distinct CDR3 sequences in the sample, around 40% are singletons; the top ten hold approximately 22%. Per germline, CDR1 SGHVS and CDR2 FQNEAQ. The CDR3 runs to 17 residues. The clonotype comes from a woman in her sixties or seventies in good health. The V gene is TRBV7-8, the J gene TRBJ2-4; D unresolved. The J call is doubtful: the DNA matches TRBJ2-7 better. The sample taken for sequencing was blood. This CDR3 reads CASSLAMMSQRYYEQYF. The DNA of the CDR3 is TGTGCCAGCAGCTTAGCCATGATGTCTCAGAGGTACTACGAGCAGTACTTC.